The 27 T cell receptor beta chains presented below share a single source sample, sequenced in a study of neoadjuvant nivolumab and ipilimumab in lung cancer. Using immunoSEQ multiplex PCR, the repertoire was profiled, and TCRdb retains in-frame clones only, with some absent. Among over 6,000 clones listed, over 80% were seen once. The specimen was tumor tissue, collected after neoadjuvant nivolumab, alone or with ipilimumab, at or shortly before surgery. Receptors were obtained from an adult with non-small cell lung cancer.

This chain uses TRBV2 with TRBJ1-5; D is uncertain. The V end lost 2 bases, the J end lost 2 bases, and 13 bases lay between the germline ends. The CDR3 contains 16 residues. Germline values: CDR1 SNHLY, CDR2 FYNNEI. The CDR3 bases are TGTGCCAGCAGTGAAATTGGGGATATAGGCAATCAGCCCCAGCATTTT. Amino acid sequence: CASSEIGDIGNQPQHF.

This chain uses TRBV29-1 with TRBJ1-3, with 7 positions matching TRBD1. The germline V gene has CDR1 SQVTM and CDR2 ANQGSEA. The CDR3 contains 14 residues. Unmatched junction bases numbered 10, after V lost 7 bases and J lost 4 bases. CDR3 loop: CSAHTGEAGNTIYF. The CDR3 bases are TGCAGCGCCCATACAGGGGAGGCAGGAAACACCATATATTTT.

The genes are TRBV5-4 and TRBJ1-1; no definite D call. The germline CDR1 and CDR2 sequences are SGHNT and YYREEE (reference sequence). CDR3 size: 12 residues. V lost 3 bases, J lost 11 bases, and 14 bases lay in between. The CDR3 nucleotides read TGTGCCAGCAGCTCCGACCCCAATAGGGCTTTCTTT. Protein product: CASSSDPNRAFF.

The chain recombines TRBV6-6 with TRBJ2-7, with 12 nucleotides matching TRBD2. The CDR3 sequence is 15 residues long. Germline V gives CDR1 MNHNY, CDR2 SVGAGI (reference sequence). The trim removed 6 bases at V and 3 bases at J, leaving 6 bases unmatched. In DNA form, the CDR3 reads TGTGCCAGCAGACCGGAGACTAGCGGGGGCTACGAGCAGTACTTC. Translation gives CASRPETSGGYEQYF.

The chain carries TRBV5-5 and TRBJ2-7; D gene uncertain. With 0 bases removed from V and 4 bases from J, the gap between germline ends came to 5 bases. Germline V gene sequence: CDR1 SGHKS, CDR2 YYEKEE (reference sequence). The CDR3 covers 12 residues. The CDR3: CASSLEVYEQYF. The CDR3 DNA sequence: TGTGCCAGCAGCTTGGAGGTTTACGAGCAGTACTTC.

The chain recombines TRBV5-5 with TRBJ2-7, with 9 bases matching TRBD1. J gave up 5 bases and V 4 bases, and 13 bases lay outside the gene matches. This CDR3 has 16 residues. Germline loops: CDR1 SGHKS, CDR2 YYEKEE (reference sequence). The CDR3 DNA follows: TGTGCCAGCAGCGCCTTCCCCGGGACAGGGCTGGACGAGCAGTACTTC. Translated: CASSAFPGTGLDEQYF.

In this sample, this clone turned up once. The CDR3: CASSGYLGQAHLNTEAFF. CDR3 coding DNA: TGTGCCAGCAGTGGATATCTAGGACAGGCGCACCTGAACACTGAAGCTTTCTTT. The rearrangement links TRBV25-1 to TRBJ1-1; TRBD1 agrees at 7 bases. The germline V gene has CDR1 MGHDK and CDR2 SYGVNS. Unmatched junction bases numbered 14, after V lost 4 bases and J lost 0 bases. CDR3 size: 18 residues. Supplemented by reference TRBV25-1 and TRBJ1-1, the full variable domain reads EADIYQTPRYLVIGTGKKITLECSQTMGHDKMYWYQQDPGMELHLIHYSYGVNSTEKGDLSSESTVSRIRTEHFPLTLESARPSHTSQYLCASSGYLGQAHLNTEAFFGQGTRLTVV.

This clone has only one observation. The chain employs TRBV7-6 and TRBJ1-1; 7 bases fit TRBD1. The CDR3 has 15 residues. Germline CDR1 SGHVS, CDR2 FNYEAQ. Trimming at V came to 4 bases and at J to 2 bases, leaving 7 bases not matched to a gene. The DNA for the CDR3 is TGTGCCAGCAGCTCAACCAGACAGGGAAACACTGAAGCTTTCTTT. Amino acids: CASSSTRQGNTEAFF.

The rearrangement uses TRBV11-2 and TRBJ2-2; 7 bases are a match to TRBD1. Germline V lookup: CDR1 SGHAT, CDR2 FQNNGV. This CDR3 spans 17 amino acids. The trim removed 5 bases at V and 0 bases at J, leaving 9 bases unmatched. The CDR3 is CASSQGRDSSNTGELFF. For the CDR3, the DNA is TGTGCCAGCAGCCAGGGCCGGGACAGCTCGAACACCGGGGAGCTGTTTTTT.

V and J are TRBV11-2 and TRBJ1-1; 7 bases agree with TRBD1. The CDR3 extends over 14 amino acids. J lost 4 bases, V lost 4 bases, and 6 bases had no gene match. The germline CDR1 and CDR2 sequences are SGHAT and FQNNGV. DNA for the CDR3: TGTGCCAGCAGCTCAACAGGGGAACTCACTGAAGCTTTCTTT. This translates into CASSSTGELTEAFF.

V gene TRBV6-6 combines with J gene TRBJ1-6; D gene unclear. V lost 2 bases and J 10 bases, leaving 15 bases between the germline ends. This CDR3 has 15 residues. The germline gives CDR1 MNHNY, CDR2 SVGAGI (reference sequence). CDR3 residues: CASSYGERERSPLHF. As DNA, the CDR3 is TGTGCCAGCAGTTACGGGGAGAGGGAGCGGTCACCCCTCCACTTT.

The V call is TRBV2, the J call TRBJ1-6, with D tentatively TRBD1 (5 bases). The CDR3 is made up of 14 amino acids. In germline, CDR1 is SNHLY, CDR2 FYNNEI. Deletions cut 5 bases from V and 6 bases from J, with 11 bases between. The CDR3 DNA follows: TGTGCCAGCAGTCCGGGGGAGGGTAATTCACCCCTCCACTTT. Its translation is CASSPGEGNSPLHF.

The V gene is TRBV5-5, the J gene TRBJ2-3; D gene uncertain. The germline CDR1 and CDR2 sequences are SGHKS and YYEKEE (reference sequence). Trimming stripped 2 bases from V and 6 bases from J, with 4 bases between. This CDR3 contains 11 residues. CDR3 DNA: TGTGCCAGCAGCTTTCTCGATACGCAGTATTTT. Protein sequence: CASSFLDTQYF.

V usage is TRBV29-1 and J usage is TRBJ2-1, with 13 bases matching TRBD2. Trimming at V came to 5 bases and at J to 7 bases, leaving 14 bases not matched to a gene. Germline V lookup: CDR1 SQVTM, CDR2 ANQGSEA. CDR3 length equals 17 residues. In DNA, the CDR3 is TGCAGCGTTCTTGACTGGTCGACTAGCGGGGGGACTAATGAGCAGTTCTTC. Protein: CSVLDWSTSGGTNEQFF.

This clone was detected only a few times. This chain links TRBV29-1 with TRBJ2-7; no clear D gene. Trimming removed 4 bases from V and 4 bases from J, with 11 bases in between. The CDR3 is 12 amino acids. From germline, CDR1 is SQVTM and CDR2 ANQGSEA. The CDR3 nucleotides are TGCAGCGTTGCTGGTCTTGGGTACGAGCAGTACTTC. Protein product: CSVAGLGYEQYF.

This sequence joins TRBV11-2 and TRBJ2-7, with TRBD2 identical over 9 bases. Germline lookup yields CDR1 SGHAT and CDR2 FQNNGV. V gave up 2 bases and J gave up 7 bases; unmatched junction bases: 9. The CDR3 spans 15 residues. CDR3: CASSLISGGIGEQYF. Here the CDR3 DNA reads TGTGCCAGCAGCTTAATAAGCGGGGGGATCGGGGAGCAGTACTTC.

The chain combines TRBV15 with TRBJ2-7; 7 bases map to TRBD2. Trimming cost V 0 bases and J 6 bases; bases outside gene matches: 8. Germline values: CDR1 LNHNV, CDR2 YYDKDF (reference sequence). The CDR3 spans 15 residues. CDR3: CATSRDDSGTFEQYF. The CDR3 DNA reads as TGTGCCACCAGCAGAGATGACAGCGGGACTTTCGAGCAGTACTTC.

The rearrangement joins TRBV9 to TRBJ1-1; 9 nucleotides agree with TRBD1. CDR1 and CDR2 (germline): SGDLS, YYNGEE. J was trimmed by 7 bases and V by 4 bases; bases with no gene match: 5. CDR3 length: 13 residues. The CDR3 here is CASSPGTGLEAFF. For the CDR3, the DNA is TGTGCCAGCAGCCCCGGGACAGGGCTTGAAGCTTTCTTT. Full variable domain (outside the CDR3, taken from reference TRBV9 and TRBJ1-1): DSGVTQTPKHLITATGQRVTLRCSPRSGDLSVYWYQQSLDQGLQFLIQYYNGEERAKGNILERFSAQQFPDLHSELNLSSLELGDSALYFCASSPGTGLEAFFGQGTRLTVV.

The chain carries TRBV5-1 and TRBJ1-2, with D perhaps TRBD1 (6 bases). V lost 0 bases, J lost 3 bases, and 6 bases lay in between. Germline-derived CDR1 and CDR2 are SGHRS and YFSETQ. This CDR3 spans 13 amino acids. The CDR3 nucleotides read TGCGCCAGCAGCTTGGGGACAGACTATGGCTACACCTTC. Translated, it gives CASSLGTDYGYTF.

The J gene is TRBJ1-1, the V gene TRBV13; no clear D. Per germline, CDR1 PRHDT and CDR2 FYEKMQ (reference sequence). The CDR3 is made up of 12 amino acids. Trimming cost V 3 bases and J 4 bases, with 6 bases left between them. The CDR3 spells CASSFEGTEAFF. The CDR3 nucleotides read TGTGCCAGCAGCTTTGAAGGCACTGAAGCTTTCTTT.

The CDR3 loop is CSAPGVYEQYF. The CDR3 DNA follows: TGCAGTGCCCCCGGGGTCTACGAGCAGTACTTC. V gene TRBV20-1 combines with J gene TRBJ2-7; maybe TRBD2 (5 bases). Germline V gives CDR1 DFQATT, CDR2 SNEGSKA (reference sequence). The CDR3 is 11 residues long. V gave up 6 bases and J gave up 3 bases, with 9 bases separating them.

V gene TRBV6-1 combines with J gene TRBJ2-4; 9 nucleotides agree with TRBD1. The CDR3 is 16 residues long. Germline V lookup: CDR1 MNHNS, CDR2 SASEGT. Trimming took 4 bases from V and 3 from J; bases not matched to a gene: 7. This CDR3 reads CASSVSRTGVKNIQYF. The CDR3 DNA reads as TGTGCCAGCAGTGTGTCTCGGACAGGGGTCAAAAACATTCAGTACTTC.

The CDR3 loop reads CASSEGLYEQYF. CDR3 bases: TGCGCCAGCAGTGAAGGTCTCTACGAGCAGTACTTC. The chain couples TRBV10-2 to TRBJ2-7; D remains ambiguous. The germline V gene encodes CDR1 WSHSY and CDR2 SAAADI. The CDR3 totals 12 residues. Trimming removed 3 bases at V and 3 bases at J, with 6 bases between.

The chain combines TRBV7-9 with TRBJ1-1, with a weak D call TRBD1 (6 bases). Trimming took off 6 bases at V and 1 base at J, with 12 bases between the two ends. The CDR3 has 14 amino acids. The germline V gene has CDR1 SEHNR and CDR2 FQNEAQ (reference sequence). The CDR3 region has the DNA TGTGCCAGCAGATTACCGGGACAGAACACTGAAGCTTTCTTT. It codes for CASRLPGQNTEAFF. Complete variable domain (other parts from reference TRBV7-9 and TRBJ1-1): DTGVSQNPRHKITKRGQNVTFRCDPISEHNRLYWYRQTLGQGPEFLTYFQNEAQLEKSRLLSDRFSAERPKGSFSTLEIQRTEQGDSAMYLCASRLPGQNTEAFFGQGTRLTVV.

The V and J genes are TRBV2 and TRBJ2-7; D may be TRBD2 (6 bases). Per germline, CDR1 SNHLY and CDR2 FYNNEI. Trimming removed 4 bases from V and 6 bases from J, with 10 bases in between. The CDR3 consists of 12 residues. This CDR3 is CASSGSGGEQYF. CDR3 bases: TGTGCCAGCAGTGGGTCCGGGGGCGAGCAGTACTTC.

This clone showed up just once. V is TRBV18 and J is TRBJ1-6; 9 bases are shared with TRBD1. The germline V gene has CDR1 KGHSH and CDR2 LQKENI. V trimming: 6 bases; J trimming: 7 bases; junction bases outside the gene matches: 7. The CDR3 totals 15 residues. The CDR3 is CASSPGQGGNSPLHF. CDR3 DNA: TGTGCCAGCTCGCCGGGACAGGGTGGGAATTCACCCCTCCACTTT. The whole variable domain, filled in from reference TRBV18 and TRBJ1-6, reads NAGVMQNPRHLVRRRGQEARLRCSPMKGHSHVYWYRQLPEEGLKFMVYLQKENIIDESGMPKERFSAEFPKEGPSILRIQQVVRGDSAAYFCASSPGQGGNSPLHFGNGTRLTVT.

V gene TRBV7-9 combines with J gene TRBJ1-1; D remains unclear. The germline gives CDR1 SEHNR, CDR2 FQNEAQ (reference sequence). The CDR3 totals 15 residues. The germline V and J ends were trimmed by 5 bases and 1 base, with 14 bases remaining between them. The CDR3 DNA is TGTGCCAGCAGCCTCCCCAGGCTACCGAACACTGAAGCTTTCTTT. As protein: CASSLPRLPNTEAFF.